There are a few counts of the clone carrying this T cell receptor (beta chain). What it recognizes is unknown. The ends were cut back, 0 bases at V and 0 bases at J, with 5 bases in the middle. CDR1 and CDR2 (germline): LNHNV, YYDKDF (reference sequence). The CDR3 is 14 amino acids. The sample belongs to a study of T cells in localized non-small cell lung cancer. General study points: Adjacent lung had a median around 60 of the 100 largest tumor clones. Tumor trailed uninvolved adjacent lung in T cell clonality, which peaked there.

Using immunoSEQ multiplex PCR, the repertoire was profiled, and TCRdb retains in-frame clones only, with some absent. The sample consists of around 2,400 clones, 20% to 30% of them appearing once. This receptor was obtained from a man between 40 and 70 years old with stage III lung adenocarcinoma. The sample in question was lung tumor tissue, obtained before any cancer treatment. J is TRBJ1-1 and V is TRBV15; D call uncertain. The CDR3 DNA is TGTGCCACCAGCAGAGATCGACTGAACACTGAAGCTTTCTTT. Translation: CATSRDRLNTEAFF.